Below, 12 T cell receptor beta chains from the same sample are listed, as sequenced in a study of blood T cell repertoires in COVID-19. Profiled with immunoSEQ multiplex PCR; TCRdb holds only in-frame clones, not every one. Of 150,000 to 200,000 clones listed, 70% to 85% are singletons. Sequencing was carried out using PBMCs or T cells enriched from blood (not recorded which). The receptors shown here come from a man aged 50-60 years who had recovered from COVID-19.

V gene TRBV9 combines with J gene TRBJ2-2, with D maybe TRBD1 (6 bases). The CDR3 runs to 15 residues. Germline V gives CDR1 SGDLS, CDR2 YYNGEE. Trimming removed 3 bases at V and 10 bases at J, with 19 bases between. In nucleotides, the CDR3 is TGTGCCAGCAGCGAGGGGGACGTTCGTAGGAAGGAGCTGTTTTTT. It codes for CASSEGDVRRKELFF.

The table lists this clone with a count of one. The chain links TRBV18 to TRBJ2-1, with 7 bases that match TRBD2. The CDR3 covers 14 residues. In germline, CDR1 is KGHSH, CDR2 LQKENI. Germline trimming cut 1 base from V and 9 bases from J; bases unmatched to any gene: 6. The CDR3 DNA reads TGTGCCAGCTCACCACTGCGGGGGATTGGTGAGCAGTTCTTC. It encodes CASSPLRGIGEQFF.

This clone appeared a few times. This rearrangement joins TRBV11-2 to TRBJ2-3, with 8 bases that match TRBD2. The V segment lost 5 bases and the J segment 3 bases; nucleotides outside the gene matches: 13. This CDR3 is built from 17 residues. The germline V gene encodes CDR1 SGHAT and CDR2 FQNNGV. CDR3 bases: TGTGCCAGCAGCGGGAGCCTTGGGACTAGTCGTACAGATACGCAGTATTTT. This sequence encodes CASSGSLGTSRTDTQYF.

V and J are TRBV7-9 and TRBJ1-5; D not resolved. The CDR3 length is 13 residues. Germline CDR1 is SEHNR and CDR2 is FQNEAQ (reference sequence). V lost 5 bases and J 7 bases, leaving 12 bases between the germline ends. The CDR3 sequence is CASSLGGPQPQHF. The CDR3 nucleotides read TGTGCCAGCAGCCTAGGAGGGCCGCAGCCCCAGCATTTT.

This chain joins TRBV19 and TRBJ1-2, with 7 bases fitting TRBD1. CDR1 and CDR2 (germline): LNHDA, SQIVND (reference sequence). The V and J ends lost 1 base and 4 bases, in that order; junction bases with no gene match: 0. The CDR3 has 13 amino acids. The CDR3 DNA is TGTGCCAGTAGTATAGCAGGGGGCTATGGCTACACCTTC. This translates into CASSIAGGYGYTF.

The V call is TRBV18, the J call TRBJ1-3; the D is unclear. The CDR3 runs to 13 residues. V dropped 6 bases and J dropped 10 bases, with 16 bases sitting between them. Germline loops: CDR1 KGHSH, CDR2 LQKENI. CDR3 amino acids: CASSPSDTRTIYF. Written as DNA, the CDR3 is TGTGCCAGCTCCCCTTCCGACACCCGGACCATATATTTT.

The chain recombines TRBV6-5 with TRBJ1-4; TRBD1 matches 9 bases. CDR1 and CDR2 from the germline V gene are MNHEY and SVGAGI. This CDR3 is 15 amino acids long. Losses at the gene ends were 3 bases for V and 3 bases for J; bases not matched to a gene: 2. This chain's CDR3 is CASSYTGGPNEKLFF. CDR3 coding DNA: TGTGCCAGCAGTTATACAGGGGGCCCTAATGAAAAACTGTTTTTT.

The V and J genes are TRBV7-9 and TRBJ1-1, with D unclear. The CDR3 covers 13 residues. Deletions cut 5 bases from V and 5 bases from J, with 12 bases between. Per the germline V gene, CDR1 is SEHNR and CDR2 is FQNEAQ (reference sequence). The DNA for the CDR3 is TGTGCCAGCAGCCAGTTCCAAAAAACTGAAGCTTTCTTT. Residues: CASSQFQKTEAFF.

The chain uses TRBV6-5 and TRBJ2-7, with 8 nucleotides matching TRBD2. The CDR3 spans 14 residues. The trim removed 4 bases at V and 5 bases at J, leaving 7 bases unmatched. CDR1 is MNHEY, CDR2 SVGAGI, per germline. CDR3 in amino acids: CASSFIGGGDEQYF. CDR3 nucleotide sequence: TGTGCCAGCAGTTTTATCGGGGGGGGCGACGAGCAGTACTTC.

In this sample, this clone turned up once. This chain links TRBV28 with TRBJ2-7; 7 positions agree with TRBD2. The junction had 0 bases not matched to a gene; V was cut back by 6 bases and J by 1 base. The CDR3 covers 12 residues. Germline CDR1 reads MDHEN; CDR2 reads SYDVKM. CDR3 sequence reads: CASRGGSYEQYF. CDR3 nucleotide sequence: TGTGCCAGCAGGGGGGGGTCCTACGAGCAGTACTTC.

This sequence joins TRBV5-1 and TRBJ1-1; 7 positions match TRBD1. CDR3 length: 13 residues. V gave up 6 bases and J gave up 3 bases; unmatched junction bases: 5. Germline V gives CDR1 SGHRS, CDR2 YFSETQ. CDR3 amino acids: CASKGQEDTEAFF. CDR3 bases: TGCGCCAGCAAAGGACAGGAGGACACTGAAGCTTTCTTT.

The rearrangement links TRBV19 to TRBJ1-5; 10 bases align to TRBD1. The V and J ends lost 7 bases and 0 bases, in that order; junction bases with no gene match: 9. The length of the CDR3 is 17 residues. Germline CDR1 LNHDA, CDR2 SQIVND (reference sequence). The CDR3 coding sequence is TGTGCCAGTACCAGACAGGGGGCGAAATATAGCAATCAGCCCCAGCATTTT. Translation: CASTRQGAKYSNQPQHF.